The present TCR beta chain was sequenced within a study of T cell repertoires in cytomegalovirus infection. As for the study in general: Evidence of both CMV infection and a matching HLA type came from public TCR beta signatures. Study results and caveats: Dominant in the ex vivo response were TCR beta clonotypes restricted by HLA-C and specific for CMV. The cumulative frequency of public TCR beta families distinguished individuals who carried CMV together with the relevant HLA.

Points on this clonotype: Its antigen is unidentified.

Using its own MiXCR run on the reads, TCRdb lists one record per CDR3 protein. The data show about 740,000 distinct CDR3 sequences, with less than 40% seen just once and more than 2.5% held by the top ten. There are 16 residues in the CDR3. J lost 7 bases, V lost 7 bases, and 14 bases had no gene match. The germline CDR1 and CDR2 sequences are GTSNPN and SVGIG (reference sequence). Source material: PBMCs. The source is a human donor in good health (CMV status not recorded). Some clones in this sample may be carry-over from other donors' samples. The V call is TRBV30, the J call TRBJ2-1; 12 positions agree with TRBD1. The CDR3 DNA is TGTGCCTTGGATCCGAAGGGGACAGGGGGCCAGAATGAGCAGTTCTTC. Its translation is CALDPKGTGGQNEQFF.